One sample yielded the 6 T cell receptor beta chains listed below, sequenced in a study of shared clonotypes between healthy human individuals. Here immunoSEQ multiplex PCR was the method, and the copy in TCRdb shows in-frame clones only, minus some. This table holds some 660,000 clones, more than 70% found once. The sample was memory CD4+ T cells sorted from blood. The subset is: CD45RA-negative fraction. These receptors originate from a woman aged 25 to 39 in good health.

This CDR3 reads CASRVQETQYF. CDR3 nucleotide sequence: TGTGCCAGCAGAGTCCAAGAGACCCAGTACTTC. The V call is TRBV2, the J call TRBJ2-5; D is undetermined. Germline V CDR1 and CDR2: SNHLY, FYNNEI. The V gene lost 6 bases and the J gene lost 1 base, with 3 bases spanning the gap. CDR3 length: 11 amino acids.

The chain has TRBV7-9 and TRBJ1-6; the D gene is possibly TRBD1 (5 bases). CDR1 SEHNR and CDR2 FQNEAQ come from the germline V gene (reference sequence). Trimming took 5 bases from V and 15 from J, leaving 23 bases between them. The CDR3 runs to 15 residues. The CDR3 DNA reads TGTGCCAGCAGCCCACCCGGAACTGGCCCAAGGGGCCTCCACTTT. This translates into CASSPPGTGPRGLHF.

In this sample, this clone turned up a few times. The V gene is TRBV28, the J gene TRBJ1-3; a weak D match, TRBD1 (6 bases). The CDR3 sequence is 14 residues long. With 5 bases removed from V and 5 bases from J, the gap between germline ends came to 13 bases. In germline, CDR1 is MDHEN, CDR2 SYDVKM. CDR3 in DNA: TGTGCCAGCAGTCCGGGAGACAGGCGAAACACCATATATTTT. Protein: CASSPGDRRNTIYF.

The chain couples TRBV7-2 to TRBJ1-1; possible D gene TRBD1, 6 bases. This CDR3 spans 14 amino acids. Trimming took off 5 bases at V and 0 bases at J, with 10 bases between the two ends. CDR1 is SGHTA and CDR2 is FQGNSA in the germline V gene. This CDR3 is CASSRGQMNTEAFF. CDR3 sequence (DNA): TGTGCCAGCAGCCGCGGACAGATGAACACTGAAGCTTTCTTT.

V gene TRBV28 combines with J gene TRBJ1-2, with D possibly TRBD1 on 6 matching bases. Germline V gene data show CDR1 as MDHEN and CDR2 as SYDVKM. Trimming took off 6 bases at V and 1 base at J, with 12 bases between the two ends. The CDR3 has 14 amino acids. The CDR3: CASSKGGSNYGYTF. DNA of the CDR3: TGTGCCAGCAGCAAGGGGGGAAGTAACTATGGCTACACCTTC.

About this clone: This sample includes further DNA sequences coding for the same CDR3. This sequence joins TRBV27 and TRBJ1-3; D possibly corresponds to TRBD1 (5 bases). The V end lost 5 bases, the J end lost 4 bases, and 9 bases lay between the germline ends. The CDR3 contains 13 residues. Per the germline V gene, CDR1 is MNHEY and CDR2 is SMNVEV (reference sequence). The CDR3 nucleotides read TGTGCCAGCAGTCCGGCAGGGGGAAACACCATATATTTT. Its protein product is CASSPAGGNTIYF.